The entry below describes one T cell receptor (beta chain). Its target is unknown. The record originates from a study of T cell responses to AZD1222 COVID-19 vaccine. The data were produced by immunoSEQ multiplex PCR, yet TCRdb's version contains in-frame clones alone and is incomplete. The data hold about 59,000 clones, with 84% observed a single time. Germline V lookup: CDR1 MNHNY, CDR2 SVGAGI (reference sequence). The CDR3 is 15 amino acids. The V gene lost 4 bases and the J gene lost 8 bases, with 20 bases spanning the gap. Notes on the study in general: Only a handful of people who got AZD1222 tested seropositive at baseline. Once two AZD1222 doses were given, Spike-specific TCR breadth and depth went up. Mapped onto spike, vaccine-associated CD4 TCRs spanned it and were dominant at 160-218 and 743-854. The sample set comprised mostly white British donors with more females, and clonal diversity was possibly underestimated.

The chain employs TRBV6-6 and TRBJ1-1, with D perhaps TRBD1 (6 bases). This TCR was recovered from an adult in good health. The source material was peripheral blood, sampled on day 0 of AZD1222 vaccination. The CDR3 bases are TGTGCCAGCAGTTCCCCCGCACAGGGCAAAGGCGAAGCTTTCTTT. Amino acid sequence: CASSSPAQGKGEAFF.